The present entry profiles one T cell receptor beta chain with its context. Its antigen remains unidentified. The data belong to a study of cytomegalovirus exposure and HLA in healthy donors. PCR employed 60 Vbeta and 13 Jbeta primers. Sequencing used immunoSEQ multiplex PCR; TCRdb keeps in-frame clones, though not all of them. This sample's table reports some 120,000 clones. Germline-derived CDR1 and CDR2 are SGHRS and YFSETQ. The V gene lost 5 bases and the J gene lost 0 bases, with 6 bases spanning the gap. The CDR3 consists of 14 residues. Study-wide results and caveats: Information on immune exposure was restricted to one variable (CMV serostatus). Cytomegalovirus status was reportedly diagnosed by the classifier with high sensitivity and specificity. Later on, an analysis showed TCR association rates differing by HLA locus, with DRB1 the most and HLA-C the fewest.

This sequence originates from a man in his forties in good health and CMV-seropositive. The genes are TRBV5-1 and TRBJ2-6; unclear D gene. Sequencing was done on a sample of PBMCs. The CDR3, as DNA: TGCGCCAGCAGGGTCAGCTCTGGGGCCAACGTCCTGACTTTC. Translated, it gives CASRVSSGANVLTF.